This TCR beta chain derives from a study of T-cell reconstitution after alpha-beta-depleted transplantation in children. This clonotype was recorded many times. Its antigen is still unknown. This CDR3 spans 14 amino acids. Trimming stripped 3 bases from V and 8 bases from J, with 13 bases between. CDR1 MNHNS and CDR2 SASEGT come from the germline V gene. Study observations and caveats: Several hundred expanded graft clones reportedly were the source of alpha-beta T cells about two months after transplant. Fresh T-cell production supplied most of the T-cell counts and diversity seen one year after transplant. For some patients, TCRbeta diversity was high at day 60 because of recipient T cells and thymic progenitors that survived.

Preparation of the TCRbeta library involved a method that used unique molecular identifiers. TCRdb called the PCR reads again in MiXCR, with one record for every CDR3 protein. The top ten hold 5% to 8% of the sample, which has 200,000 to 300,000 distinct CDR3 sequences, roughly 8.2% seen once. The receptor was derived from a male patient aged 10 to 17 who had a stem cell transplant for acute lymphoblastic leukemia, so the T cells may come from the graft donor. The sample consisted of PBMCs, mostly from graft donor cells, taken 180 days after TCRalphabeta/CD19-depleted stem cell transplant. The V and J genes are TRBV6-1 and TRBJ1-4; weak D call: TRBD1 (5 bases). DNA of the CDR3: TGTGCCAGCAGTGACGGGGCAGCCGGGGAAAAACTGTTTTTT. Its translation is CASSDGAAGEKLFF.